This T cell receptor (beta chain) came from a study of shared clonotypes between healthy human individuals. Worth noting for this clone: What it binds is unknown.

Germline values: CDR1 MNHNY, CDR2 SVGAGI (reference sequence). Trimming took off 0 bases at V and 7 bases at J, with 1 base between the two ends. The CDR3 totals 12 residues. Investigators spread the genomic DNA of each subset evenly over several immunoSEQ plates. Using immunoSEQ multiplex PCR, the repertoire was profiled, and TCRdb retains in-frame clones only, with some absent. The sample shows about a million clones, roughly 77% of them seen only once. General study findings and limits: Shared across a few donors were roughly 4.7% of the naive CD4 clonotypes. Shared clonotypes across all four donors exceeded non-shared ones in generation probability.

The chain has TRBV6-6 and TRBJ2-6, with no clear D. Sequencing was performed on memory CD4+ T cells from PBMCs. The sample's subset: CD45RA-negative fraction. The sequence was collected from a man younger than 30 in good health. Some clones in this sample may be carry-over from other donors' samples. Written as DNA, the CDR3 is TGTGCCAGCAGTTACTCAGCCAACGTCCTGACTTTC. It is translated as CASSYSANVLTF.